Below, 10 T cell receptor beta chains from the same sample are listed, as sequenced in a study of control samples from healthy donors and cancer patients. Profiling relied on immunoSEQ multiplex PCR, and the TCRdb table lists in-frame clones only, not all of them. Among around 140,000 clones, around 92% were seen once, and the ten largest hold approximately 2.2%. Sequenced material: blood. These receptors all stem from a woman aged 50 to 60 in good health.

The chain joins TRBV7-9 to TRBJ2-3; 7 positions match TRBD1. V lost 1 base and J lost 5; bases outside the gene matches: 9. The CDR3 runs 16 residues. The germline CDR1 and CDR2 sequences are SEHNR and FQNEAQ (reference sequence). This chain's CDR3 is CASSLEGGQVGDTQYF. The CDR3 region has the DNA TGTGCCAGCAGCTTAGAGGGTGGACAGGTAGGAGATACGCAGTATTTT.

The chain links TRBV6-5 to TRBJ1-2; D is undetermined. CDR1 and CDR2 from the germline V gene are MNHEY and SVGAGI. Trimming stripped 5 bases from V and 2 bases from J, with 9 bases between. There are 13 residues in the CDR3. The CDR3 DNA follows: TGTGCCAGCAGTCTTGAGAAAAACTATGGCTACACCTTC. Its translation: CASSLEKNYGYTF.

The chain is built from TRBV10-3 and TRBJ2-2, with D possibly being TRBD1 (5 bases). Looked up from germline, CDR1 is ENHRY and CDR2 is SYGVKD. This CDR3 region has 13 residues. Trimming shortened V by 6 bases and J by 7 bases, and 12 bases separated the two germline ends. CDR3 region: CAIREGVGGELFF. In nucleotides, the CDR3 is TGTGCCATCAGGGAAGGGGTTGGCGGGGAGCTGTTTTTT.

CDR3 sequence reads: CASSQGGGQGNQPQHF. The CDR3 nucleotides are TGTGCCAGCAGCCAAGGGGGGGGACAGGGCAATCAGCCCCAGCATTTT. The V and J genes are TRBV3-1 (or the pseudogene TRBV3-2) and TRBJ1-5; TRBD1 matches 8 bases. Germline CDR1 reads LGHDT; CDR2 reads YNNKEL (reference sequence). This CDR3 region has 16 residues. V lost 1 base to trimming and J lost 2 bases; unmatched junction nucleotides: 4.

This sequence joins TRBV7-9 and TRBJ2-7; D may be TRBD2 (6 bases). Trimming stripped 4 bases from V and 2 bases from J, with 6 bases between. Germline-derived CDR1 and CDR2 are SEHNR and FQNEAQ (reference sequence). The CDR3 loop spans 12 amino acids. The CDR3, as DNA: TGTGCCAGCAGCTCGGGGGCCTACGAGCAGTACTTC. Translation gives CASSSGAYEQYF.

J is TRBJ1-6 and V is TRBV28; D is undetermined. This CDR3 is 11 amino acids long. V was shortened by 1 base and J by 14 bases, with 6 bases between the two germline ends. CDR1 and CDR2 (germline): MDHEN, SYDVKM. For the CDR3, the DNA is TGTGCCAGCAGTTTATATGGTACCCTCCACTTT. This gives the protein CASSLYGTLHF. The full variable domain, completed using reference TRBV28 and TRBJ1-6, is DVKVTQSSRYLVKRTGEKVFLECVQDMDHENMFWYRQDPGLGLRLIYFSYDVKMKEKGDIPEGYSVSREKKERFSLILESASTNQTSMYLCASSLYGTLHFGNGTRLTVT.

The chain uses TRBV28 and TRBJ2-7; the match to TRBD2 covers 8 bases. The CDR3 spans 16 residues. V was pared by 3 bases and J by 4 bases, with 11 bases of the junction left unmatched. CDR1 MDHEN and CDR2 SYDVKM come from the germline V gene. The CDR3 here is CASSFKFEREGYEQYF. In DNA form, the CDR3 reads TGTGCCAGCAGTTTTAAGTTTGAACGGGAGGGGTACGAGCAGTACTTC.

The chain recombines TRBV6-1 with TRBJ1-1; 9 bases align to TRBD1. The CDR3 length is 14 residues. Germline loops: CDR1 MNHNS, CDR2 SASEGT. Trimming at V came to 0 bases and at J to 9 bases, leaving 5 bases not matched to a gene. The CDR3 DNA sequence: TGTGCCAGCAGTGAAGCCGGGACAGGGAGTAAAGCTTTCTTT. This encodes CASSEAGTGSKAFF.

This clone has just one count. This sequence joins TRBV29-1 and TRBJ1-2; TRBD1 matches 7 bases. The CDR3 sequence is 12 residues long. Germline CDR1 reads SQVTM; CDR2 reads ANQGSEA. With 7 bases clipped from V and 8 bases from J, the junction kept 10 bases outside the gene matches. The CDR3 DNA sequence: TGCAGCGCCTGGGGACAGTCGCCCGGCTACACCTTC. Residues: CSAWGQSPGYTF.

This chain links TRBV19 with TRBJ2-3; tentative D call: TRBD2 (5 bases). This CDR3 has 15 amino acids. CDR1 and CDR2 from the germline V gene are LNHDA and SQIVND (reference sequence). V was cut by 3 bases and J by 2 bases, with 12 bases left in between. The CDR3 spells CASSIGEGITDTQYF. For the CDR3, the DNA is TGTGCCAGTAGTATCGGGGAAGGGATCACAGATACGCAGTATTTT.